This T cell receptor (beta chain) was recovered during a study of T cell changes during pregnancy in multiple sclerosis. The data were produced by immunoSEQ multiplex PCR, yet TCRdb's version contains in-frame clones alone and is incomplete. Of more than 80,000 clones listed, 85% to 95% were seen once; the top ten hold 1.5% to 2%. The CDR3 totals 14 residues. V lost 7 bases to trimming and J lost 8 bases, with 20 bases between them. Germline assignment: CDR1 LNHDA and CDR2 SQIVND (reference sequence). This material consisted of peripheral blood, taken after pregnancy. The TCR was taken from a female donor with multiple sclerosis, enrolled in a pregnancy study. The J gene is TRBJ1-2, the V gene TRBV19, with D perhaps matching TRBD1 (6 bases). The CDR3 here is CASTMGQGSAGYTF. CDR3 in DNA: TGTGCCAGTACCATGGGCCAGGGGAGCGCCGGCTACACCTTC.